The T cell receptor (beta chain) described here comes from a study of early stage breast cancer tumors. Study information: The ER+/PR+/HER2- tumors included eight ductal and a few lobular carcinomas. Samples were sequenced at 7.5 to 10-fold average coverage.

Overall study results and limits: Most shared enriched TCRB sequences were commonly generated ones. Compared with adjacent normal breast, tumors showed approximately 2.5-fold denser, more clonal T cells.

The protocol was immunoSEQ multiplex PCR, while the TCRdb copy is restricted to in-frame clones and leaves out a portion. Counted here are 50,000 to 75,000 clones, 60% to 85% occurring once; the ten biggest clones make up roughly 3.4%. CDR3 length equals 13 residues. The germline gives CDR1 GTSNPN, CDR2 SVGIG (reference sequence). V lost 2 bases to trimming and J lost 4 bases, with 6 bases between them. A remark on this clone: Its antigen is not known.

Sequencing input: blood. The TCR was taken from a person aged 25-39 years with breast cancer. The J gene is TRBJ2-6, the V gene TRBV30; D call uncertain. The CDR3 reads CAWSTTGANVLTF. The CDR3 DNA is TGTGCCTGGAGTACTACAGGGGCCAACGTCCTGACTTTC.